The T cell receptor (beta chain) under discussion was sequenced for a study of shared clonotypes between healthy human individuals (dated by TCRdb to about 2020). The study in broad terms: The cohort comprised a couple of women and a few men aged 18 to 49 years. For each donor, three plates each were used for CD4 naive and CD4 memory, two plates were used for CD8 naive, and one plate was used for CD8 memory. To estimate repertoire size and how much clonotypes are shared between individuals, the study performed deep sequencing of blood TCR repertoires from five healthy adults. Libraries were prepared and TCR repertoires were sequenced by different laboratories using diverse techniques, in order to increase sequencing depth and limit assay-specific biases. Leukapheresis yielded between about 0.85 and 10 billion PBMCs per donor. Study-wide conclusions, independent of this receptor: When a few donors were compared, the shared fraction of clonotypes was 5% to 6.5% for naive CD4, about 4% for naive CD8, 2.3% for memory CD4, and approximately 0.4% for memory CD8. Compared with non-shared clonotypes, the clonotypes found in all four sorted-subset donors had higher generation probabilities. Even with the large sequencing depth, rarefaction of the sorted-subset datasets indicated that sequencing was incomplete. Based on pairwise subsampling, the degree of clonotype sharing among donors was expected to be affected by sequencing depth. Sampling was limited to blood, and TCR repertoires in tissue likely differ from TCR repertoires in blood. Naive subsets generally had larger estimated clonotype richness than memory subsets. Because the study included only a small number of donors, the genetic and exposure-history diversity represented was limited.

The CDR3 covers 14 residues, taking in both the cysteine and the phenylalanine. This entry keeps only the CDR3 DNA: 42 bases, framed from base 1. V lost 1 base and J lost 4 bases, and the count of bases not matched to a germline gene is 3. Reading the germline V gene gives CDR1 SGHTA and CDR2 FQGNSA. Comments on this clone: What antigen it recognizes has not been identified. Within one base of it there is no much larger clone, and no base qualities were kept.

Using the deep immunoSEQ assay, TCR CDR3 regions were amplified from genomic DNA by multiplex PCR. For each cell subset, the extracted genomic DNA was distributed evenly across all wells of several immunoSEQ 96-well plates, and each plate served as one replicate. For sorted subsets, around 0.2 ug genomic DNA, equal to about 30,000 T cell genomes, was loaded into each replicate PCR. Purified libraries were quantified with a Qubit 3.0 fluorometer, sized on a Bioanalyzer 2100, and re-quantified with the KAPA Library Quantification kit. A separate single-read 150-cycle Illumina NextSeq 550 flow cell was used to sequence each immunoSEQ 96-well plate. Under the source paper's analysis protocol: Because only junctional sequences without quality scores were contained in the immunoSEQ output, filtering matching that applied to full-length reads could not be performed. To assign V/J genes and CDR3, sequences were annotated against IMGT germline references using PyIR, a Python wrapper for IgBLAST v1.9. Reads were filtered out if the reads had weak V/J assignments (E-value above 1e-6), no CDR3, stop codons, out-of-frame junctions, or ambiguous translated residues. A V3J clonotype was defined by an identical inferred V gene, J gene, and CDR3 amino acid sequence. To compute the percentage overlap between repertoires, the number of shared unique clonotypes was divided by the size of the smaller repertoire. Richness of each repertoire was evaluated using RTK rarefaction, the Chao1 estimator, and Recon v2.1 estimates of unobserved clonotypes. OLGA was used to compute generation probabilities for all TCRbeta clonotypes that the gDNA method yielded from a few donors. TCRdb took this table from immuneACCESS and kept in-frame rearrangements with V and J called. Such tables lack part of the clones; where checked against another copy, unresolved V genes explain under half of the gap, and the rest is unexplained. D and trimming were read from the DNA, whereas the V and J calls and clone size are those reported in that table. Recorded for this sample are about 580,000 clones; about 98% of them occurred a single time. Clones ranked in the top ten supply 0.25% to 0.35% of the sample.

CD8 naive samples were CD45RO-negative cells positively selected for CCR7, giving a CD45RA+CCR7+ population that excluded TemRA cells. Donors were healthy HIV-negative adults with no recently reported acute infections or vaccinations. Only Caucasian adults living in Nashville, Tennessee, USA were represented among the donors. Blood was obtained by leukapheresis, after which PBMCs were separated by Ficoll-Histopaque density gradient centrifugation and cryopreserved in liquid nitrogen vapor phase. Analytical flow cytometry was used to check the purity and quantity of each magnetically sorted T cell population. Genomic DNA was isolated from every sorted fraction and measured by UV absorbance on a Nanodrop 2000c.

The TCR originated in a young man in good health. Sequenced input: naive CD8+ T cells sorted from blood. In the paper's terms, the cell subset or site label means: CD45RA+CCR7+. This chain is built from TRBV7-2 and TRBJ2-7; TRBD1 aligns with 8 central bases. Here the CDR3 is given as CASSLVGTGYEQYF. The DNA sequence is given as TGTGCCAGCAGCTTAGTTGGGACAGGTTACGAGCAGTACTTC.